The clone carrying this T cell receptor beta chain was observed a handful of times. Its antigen is unidentified. These data originate in a study of OX40 agonist ivuxolimab in advanced cancers. Study context: The dose-escalation group included hepatocellular carcinoma, melanoma, renal cell carcinoma and head and neck cancer. The study reported partial responses in three patients: one hepatocellular carcinoma, two cutaneous melanoma.

General study findings and limits: The authors also found low normalized T-cell clonal expansion in some nonresponders. The study did not work out the antigen specificity of the expanded peripheral T cells.

Assay: immunoSEQ multiplex PCR; the TCRdb copy retains only in-frame clones and omits some. The table shows tens of thousands of clones, with 83% occurring only once. Deletions cut 1 base from V and 6 bases from J, with 14 bases between. The CDR3 sequence is 14 residues long. The V gene's germline CDR1 is SGHRS and CDR2 YFSETQ. The source was CD4+ or CD8+ T cells sorted from blood, collected in a trial of the OX40 agonist ivuxolimab. This clonotype originated in an adult with an advanced solid tumor such as melanoma, head and neck, liver or kidney cancer. This chain links TRBV5-1 with TRBJ2-7; D remains unclear. CDR3 nucleotide sequence: TGCGCCAGCAGCTTGAATGTGGGGTCGGGCGAGCAGTACTTC. Protein product: CASSLNVGSGEQYF.